The 8 T cell receptor beta chains below all came from one sample that was sequenced in a study of cytomegalovirus exposure and HLA in healthy donors. Researchers ran the PCR with 60 Vbeta and 13 Jbeta primers. Here immunoSEQ multiplex PCR was the method, and the copy in TCRdb shows in-frame clones only, minus some. The specimen's table records 100,000 to 150,000 clones. The source material was PBMCs. Receptors originate from a man aged 18 to 30 in good health and CMV-seronegative.

The chain uses TRBV19 and TRBJ2-4, with 7 bases fitting TRBD2. Germline loops: CDR1 LNHDA, CDR2 SQIVND (reference sequence). V was clipped by 3 bases and J by 8 bases; unmatched bases: 7. This CDR3 is built from 14 residues. CDR3 sequence reads: CASSIRAREDIQYF. The CDR3 DNA is TGTGCCAGTAGTATCCGGGCCCGGGAGGACATTCAGTACTTC.

V usage is TRBV7-9 and J usage is TRBJ1-6; tentatively, D is TRBD1 (5 bases). Trimming took 0 bases from V and 6 from J, leaving 12 bases between them. CDR1 and CDR2 (germline): SEHNR, FQNEAQ (reference sequence). The CDR3 totals 16 residues. CDR3 protein: CASSLAPGPLNSPLHF. CDR3 DNA: TGTGCCAGCAGCTTAGCGCCAGGGCCCCTTAATTCACCCCTCCACTTT. Filled out from reference TRBV7-9 and TRBJ1-6, the complete variable domain reads DTGVSQNPRHKITKRGQNVTFRCDPISEHNRLYWYRQTLGQGPEFLTYFQNEAQLEKSRLLSDRFSAERPKGSFSTLEIQRTEQGDSAMYLCASSLAPGPLNSPLHFGNGTRLTVT.

The V and J genes are TRBV5-1 and TRBJ2-3, with D perhaps TRBD1 (5 bases). Germline V gene lookup returns CDR1 SGHRS and CDR2 YFSETQ. The CDR3 sequence is 15 residues long. The V end was cut by 0 bases, the J end by 8 bases, with 16 bases between. CDR3 region: CASSLVRGLEGTQYF. The CDR3 DNA is TGCGCCAGCAGCTTGGTTAGGGGATTAGAAGGTACGCAGTATTTT.

The V call is TRBV29-1, the J call TRBJ1-1, with a tentative D call TRBD1 (6 bases). The CDR3 is made up of 14 amino acids. V was pared by 5 bases and J by 0 bases, with 13 bases between. Germline V gene data show CDR1 as SQVTM and CDR2 as ANQGSEA. CDR3 loop: CSVKMTGMNTEAFF. In DNA form, the CDR3 reads TGCAGCGTTAAAATGACAGGAATGAACACTGAAGCTTTCTTT. Full variable domain (outside the CDR3, taken from reference TRBV29-1 and TRBJ1-1): SAVISQKPSRDICQRGTSLTIQCQVDSQVTMMFWYRQQPGQSLTLIATANQGSEATYESGFVIDKFPISRPNLTFSTLTVSNMSPEDSSIYLCSVKMTGMNTEAFFGQGTRLTVV.

This chain connects TRBV19 to TRBJ1-2; 7 bases match TRBD1. CDR1 is LNHDA and CDR2 is SQIVND in the germline V gene (reference sequence). This CDR3 region has 15 residues. V lost 6 bases to trimming and J lost 2 bases; unmatched junction nucleotides: 9. CDR3 in DNA: TGTGCCAGTAGGATTGACAGGGCCCTAAACTATGGCTACACCTTC. This sequence encodes CASRIDRALNYGYTF.

J is TRBJ1-2 and V is TRBV19, with D uncertain. V lost 1 base and J 3 bases, leaving 3 bases between the germline ends. The CDR3 extends over 12 amino acids. Germline-derived CDR1 and CDR2 are LNHDA and SQIVND (reference sequence). This CDR3 reads CASSIADYGYTF. In DNA form, the CDR3 reads TGTGCCAGTAGTATAGCCGACTATGGCTACACCTTC.

The chain uses TRBV9 and TRBJ1-1; D is uncertain. This CDR3 contains 13 residues. CDR1 is SGDLS and CDR2 is YYNGEE in the germline V gene. Deletions cut 4 bases from V and 2 bases from J, with 9 bases between. CDR3 nucleotides: TGTGCCAGCAGCCCACAGAAAAACACTGAAGCTTTCTTT. This codes for CASSPQKNTEAFF.

The rearrangement uses TRBV5-1 and TRBJ2-7; possibly TRBD2 for D (5 bases). Germline V gives CDR1 SGHRS, CDR2 YFSETQ. The CDR3 extends over 13 amino acids. V lost 0 bases and J 6 bases, leaving 10 bases between the germline ends. The CDR3, as DNA: TGCGCCAGCAGCTTGGAGAGGGCCGGCGAGCAGTACTTC. Its translation is CASSLERAGEQYF. Filled out from reference TRBV5-1 and TRBJ2-7, the complete variable domain reads KAGVTQTPRYLIKTRGQQVTLSCSPISGHRSVSWYQQTPGQGLQFLFEYFSETQRNKGNFPGRFSGRQFSNSRSEMNVSTLELGDSALYLCASSLERAGEQYFGPGTRLTVT.